A single sample gave rise to the 25 T cell receptor beta chains below, sequenced in a study of blood T cells in healthy people across ages (dated by TCRdb to between 2015 and 2016). Library preparation used 5' RACE. These reads were obtained on an Illumina HiSeq 2500. The second PCR ran for roughly 7 to 11 cycles and used a J-beta primer mix along with a sample-barcoded 5' primer. TCRdb ran its own pipeline on the public reads, namely fastp trimming at Q25 and MiXCR clone calling, and kept in-frame beta chains. Every entry covers one CDR3 protein and lists the most common genes and DNA from its rows. This sample gives over 1.5 million distinct CDR3 sequences in total; roughly 49% of them show up just once. The ten largest clones take up about 2.1% of the sample. Sequencing was performed on blood. These receptors were collected from a woman in her thirties or forties in good health.

In DNA form, the CDR3 reads TGCGCCAGCAGCCCCCGGGAGGACCTCTACGAGCAGTACTTC. As protein: CASSPREDLYEQYF. The V call is TRBV5-1, the J call TRBJ2-7; 7 bases align to TRBD2. Germline V gene data show CDR1 as SGHRS and CDR2 as YFSETQ. There are 14 residues in the CDR3. With 4 bases clipped from V and 3 bases from J, the junction kept 7 bases outside the gene matches.

This clonotype showed up just a few times. The chain is built from TRBV4-3 and TRBJ2-5; D unclear. V lost 1 base and J 3 bases, leaving 9 bases between the germline ends. CDR3 length equals 14 residues. The germline V gene has CDR1 LGHNA and CDR2 YSLEER. CDR3 DNA sequence: TGCGCCAGCAGCCAAGGCCAATGGGAAGAGACCCAGTACTTC. It codes for CASSQGQWEETQYF.

This clonotype was detected a few times. CDR3 in DNA: TGTGCCAGCAGCTTAGTCCGGGGACAGGGGTTCCACGAGCAGTACTTC. Its protein product is CASSLVRGQGFHEQYF. The chain is built from TRBV7-2 and TRBJ2-7; 10 bases line up with TRBD1. This CDR3 comprises 16 residues. Germline CDR1 is SGHTA and CDR2 is FQGNSA. The J segment lost 5 bases and the V segment lost 1 base, leaving 8 bases of the junction unmatched.

This clonotype has only a few counts. The chain employs TRBV25-1 and TRBJ1-2, with no clear D. The CDR3 sequence is 14 residues long. Germline V lookup: CDR1 MGHDK, CDR2 SYGVNS. Trimming left V 3 bases short and J 2 bases short, with 10 bases between. CDR3 sequence reads: CASSDLGRNYGYTF. CDR3 nucleotides: TGTGCCAGCAGTGATCTTGGGCGGAACTATGGCTACACCTTC.

The rearrangement joins TRBV5-1 to TRBJ1-2, with no clear D. The CDR3 length is 15 residues. The germline gives CDR1 SGHRS, CDR2 YFSETQ. V lost 0 bases, J lost 6 bases, and 15 bases lay in between. The CDR3 DNA reads TGCGCCAGCAGCTTGGGGACGTCATTATCAGATGGCTACACCTTC. Encoded protein: CASSLGTSLSDGYTF.

This clonotype was seen once. The chain has TRBV27 and TRBJ2-1; the match to TRBD2 covers 11 bases. Germline V gene lookup returns CDR1 MNHEY and CDR2 SMNVEV (reference sequence). V dropped 3 bases and J dropped 4; count of bases not matched to a gene: 14. This CDR3 has 19 residues. CDR3 sequence reads: CASSFLPGSGTSGYNEQFF. The DNA of the CDR3 is TGTGCCAGCAGTTTTCTCCCGGGGTCCGGGACTAGCGGTTACAATGAGCAGTTCTTC.

The V call is TRBV6-2 or TRBV6-3, the J call TRBJ1-2, with D perhaps TRBD1 (5 bases). Trimming removed 2 bases from V and 4 bases from J, with 17 bases in between. The germline V gene has CDR1 MNHEY and CDR2 SVGEGT. CDR3 length: 16 residues. The DNA for the CDR3 is TGTGCCAGCAGTTACGCCCTGAGAACAGGCTCCTATGGCTACACCTTC. Translation gives CASSYALRTGSYGYTF.

This clonotype turned up a few times. Here the CDR3 reads CASSYDRGHGETQYF. CDR3 coding DNA: TGTGCCAGCAGCTACGACAGGGGACACGGAGAGACCCAGTACTTC. V gene TRBV7-6 combines with J gene TRBJ2-5, with TRBD1 matching over 8 bases. Germline V gene sequence: CDR1 SGHVS, CDR2 FNYEAQ. The V segment lost 4 bases and the J segment 4 bases; nucleotides outside the gene matches: 8. This CDR3 comprises 15 residues.

The CDR3 nucleotides are TGTGCCAGCAGTGTTTTCCCTAGCGGTGAGACCCAGTACTTC. This gives the protein CASSVFPSGETQYF. The chain is built from TRBV12-3 or TRBV12-4 and TRBJ2-5; TRBD2 matches 7 bases. Unmatched junction bases numbered 8, after V lost 5 bases and J lost 5 bases. This CDR3 is 14 amino acids long.

The chain recombines TRBV6-2 or TRBV6-3 with TRBJ2-7, with 8 bases aligning to TRBD1. Germline values: CDR1 MNHEY, CDR2 SVGEGT. This CDR3 region has 17 residues. Trimming cost V 10 bases and J 2 bases; bases outside gene matches: 19. CDR3 coding DNA: TGTGCCACATTTACCCTTTCCGGGGGACAGGAGACCTACGAGCAGTACTTC. Protein: CATFTLSGGQETYEQYF.

The chain carries TRBV15 and TRBJ2-1, with D uncertain. The CDR3 is 14 residues long. V lost 0 bases to trimming and J lost 4 bases, with 7 bases between them. Germline V gives CDR1 LNHNV, CDR2 YYDKDF (reference sequence). The CDR3 spells CATSRDPQYNEQFF. The CDR3 DNA is TGTGCCACCAGCAGAGATCCGCAGTACAATGAGCAGTTCTTC. Full variable domain (rest looked up from reference TRBV15 and TRBJ2-1): DAMVIQNPRYQVTQFGKPVTLSCSQTLNHNVMYWYQQKSSQAPKLLFHYYDKDFNNEADTPDNFQSRRPNTSFCFLDIRSPGLGDTAMYLCATSRDPQYNEQFFGPGTRLTVL.

This clonotype was seen a few times. The V gene is TRBV28, the J gene TRBJ2-1, with 10 bases matching TRBD2. V dropped 5 bases and J dropped 7; count of bases not matched to a gene: 14. CDR3 length: 17 amino acids. Germline V gene sequence: CDR1 MDHEN, CDR2 SYDVKM. CDR3 amino acids: CASSLRPVAGGRNEQFF. CDR3 nucleotides: TGTGCCAGCAGTCTAAGGCCCGTAGCGGGGGGCCGGAATGAGCAGTTCTTC.

The chain joins TRBV27 to TRBJ2-5, with unresolved D. With 1 base removed from V and 4 bases from J, the gap between germline ends came to 13 bases. The CDR3 contains 15 residues. Per the germline V gene, CDR1 is MNHEY and CDR2 is SMNVEV (reference sequence). CDR3 sequence: CASSLLQRYRETQYF. The DNA of the CDR3 is TGTGCCAGCAGTTTATTACAGAGATACCGAGAGACCCAGTACTTC.

To note about this clonotype: The germline gene is not matched at one end of the junction; a read error may be the cause. This chain uses TRBV19 with TRBJ2-3, with 11 nucleotides matching TRBD1. Germline CDR1 and CDR2: LNHDA and SQIVND (reference sequence). There are 16 residues in the CDR3. The CDR3 bases are TGCGCCAGTAATACCGGGACAGGGGGAATCACAGATACGCAGTATTTT. Its translation: CASNTGTGGITDTQYF.

This chain connects TRBV7-3 to TRBJ2-1; no firm D call. The V end lost 1 base, the J end lost 7 bases, and 17 bases lay between the germline ends. CDR1 is SGHTA and CDR2 is FQGTGA in the germline V gene. CDR3 length: 16 amino acids. The CDR3 spells CASSLNIGQVRNEQFF. CDR3 coding DNA: TGTGCCAGCAGCTTAAATATTGGCCAGGTGAGAAATGAGCAGTTCTTC.

V and J are TRBV4-1 and TRBJ2-1, with 7 bases matching TRBD2. From germline, CDR1 is MGHRA and CDR2 YSYEKL. V trimming: 0 bases; J trimming: 2 bases; junction bases outside the gene matches: 10. The CDR3 length is 18 residues. This chain's CDR3 is CASSQDMRAGITYNEQFF. As DNA, the CDR3 is TGCGCCAGCAGCCAAGATATGCGAGCGGGGATCACCTACAATGAGCAGTTCTTC.

To note about this clonotype: This sequence may be a read error, since a much larger clone differs from it by one base. V and J are TRBV4-3 and TRBJ2-1, with 9 bases aligning to TRBD1. The J call is in doubt because the DNA end fits TRBJ2-7 better. There are 15 residues in the CDR3. Germline V gene lookup returns CDR1 LGHNA and CDR2 YSLEER. The CDR3 DNA is TGCGCCAGCAGCCAGACAGGGGGATCCTACAATGAGCAGTACTTC. Protein: CASSQTGGSYNEQYF.

This clonotype showed up just once. V usage is TRBV13 and J usage is TRBJ2-1; possible D gene TRBD2, 5 bases. The V end was cut by 0 bases, the J end by 1 base, with 10 bases between. In germline, CDR1 is PRHDT, CDR2 FYEKMQ (reference sequence). This CDR3 has 16 amino acids. The CDR3 reads CASSLGLVASYNEQFF. DNA of the CDR3: TGTGCCAGCAGCTTAGGACTAGTGGCTTCCTACAATGAGCAGTTCTTC.

The chain couples TRBV4-2 to TRBJ2-4, with 7 bases lining up with TRBD1. V trimming: 3 bases; J trimming: 0 bases; junction bases outside the gene matches: 5. The CDR3 totals 16 residues. Germline V gives CDR1 LGHNA, CDR2 YNFKEQ. The CDR3 DNA follows: TGTGCCAGCAGCCACCCTACAGGGGAAGCCAAAAACATTCAGTACTTC. Translating gives CASSHPTGEAKNIQYF.

The genes are TRBV6-2 or TRBV6-3 and TRBJ2-6; the D is unclear. The CDR3 runs to 14 residues. Germline assignment: CDR1 MNHEY and CDR2 SVGEGT. Trimming left V 0 bases short and J 4 bases short, with 4 bases between. The CDR3 DNA reads TGTGCCAGCAGTTACTCGCACGGGGCCAACGTCCTGACTTTC. Translating it yields CASSYSHGANVLTF.

In its sample, this clonotype was seen a few times. The rearrangement joins TRBV28 to TRBJ2-1; a possible D gene is TRBD1 (6 bases). Germline V lookup: CDR1 MDHEN, CDR2 SYDVKM. The CDR3 totals 14 residues. Trimming pared 6 bases from V and 3 bases from J, leaving 12 bases between. The CDR3 sequence: CASRIGTNYNEQFF. The CDR3 DNA reads TGTGCCAGCAGAATCGGGACAAACTACAATGAGCAGTTCTTC.

A few counts support this clonotype. This sequence joins TRBV6-5 and TRBJ2-1; possible D gene TRBD1, 7 bases. The CDR3 totals 13 residues. The V end lost 4 bases, the J end lost 12 bases, and 16 bases lay between the germline ends. CDR1 and CDR2 from the germline V gene are MNHEY and SVGAGI. The CDR3 region is CASSFGGGAGQFF. The CDR3 DNA is TGTGCCAGCAGTTTTGGAGGGGGCGCGGGGCAGTTCTTC.

V and J are TRBV4-1 and TRBJ2-7; TRBD1 matches 10 bases. The CDR3 spans 17 residues. V was clipped by 2 bases and J by 0 bases; unmatched bases: 7. Germline V CDR1 and CDR2: MGHRA, YSYEKL. The CDR3 protein is CASSQTPGQGSSYEQYF. The CDR3 DNA is TGCGCCAGCAGCCAAACCCCGGGACAGGGGAGCTCCTACGAGCAGTACTTC.

The CDR3 nucleotides are TGTGCCAGCAGTCACGGGACAGGAAGCAATCAGCCCCAGCATTTT. It codes for CASSHGTGSNQPQHF. The chain couples TRBV6-1 to TRBJ1-5; 8 bases fit TRBD1. CDR1 MNHNS and CDR2 SASEGT come from the germline V gene. Trimming at V came to 5 bases and at J to 1 base, leaving 4 bases not matched to a gene. CDR3 length: 15 residues.

V is TRBV27 and J is TRBJ1-4, with D possibly being TRBD1 (6 bases). From germline, CDR1 is MNHEY and CDR2 SMNVEV (reference sequence). The V end was cut by 2 bases, the J end by 8 bases, with 15 bases between. The CDR3 extends over 15 amino acids. This CDR3 reads CASSLESGVREKLFF. The CDR3 nucleotides are TGTGCCAGCAGTTTAGAGTCAGGGGTTCGCGAAAAACTGTTTTTT.